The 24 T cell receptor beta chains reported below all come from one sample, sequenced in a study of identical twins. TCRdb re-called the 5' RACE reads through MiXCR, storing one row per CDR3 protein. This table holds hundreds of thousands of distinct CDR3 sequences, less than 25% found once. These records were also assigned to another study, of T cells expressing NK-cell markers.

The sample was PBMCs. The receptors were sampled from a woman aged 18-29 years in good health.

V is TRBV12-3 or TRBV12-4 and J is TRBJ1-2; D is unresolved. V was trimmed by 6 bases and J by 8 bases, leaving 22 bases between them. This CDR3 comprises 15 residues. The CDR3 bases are TGTGCCAGCAGCATCCGAAACAAAGGTTCCAGGGGCTACACCTTC. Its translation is CASSIRNKGSRGYTF.

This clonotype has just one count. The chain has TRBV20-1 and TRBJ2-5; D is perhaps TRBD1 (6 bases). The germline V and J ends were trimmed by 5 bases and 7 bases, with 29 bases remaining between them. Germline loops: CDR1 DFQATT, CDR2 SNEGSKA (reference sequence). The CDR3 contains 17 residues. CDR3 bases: TGCAGTGCTCAGAGAAGATACGGGACAATTAAACGGGGGACCCAGTACTTC. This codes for CSAQRRYGTIKRGTQYF.

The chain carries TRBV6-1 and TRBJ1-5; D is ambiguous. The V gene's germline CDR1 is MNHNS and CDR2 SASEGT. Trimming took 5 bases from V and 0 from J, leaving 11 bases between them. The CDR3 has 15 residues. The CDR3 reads CASSPTPYSNQPQHF. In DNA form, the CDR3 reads TGTGCCAGCAGTCCGACGCCGTATAGCAATCAGCCCCAGCATTTT.

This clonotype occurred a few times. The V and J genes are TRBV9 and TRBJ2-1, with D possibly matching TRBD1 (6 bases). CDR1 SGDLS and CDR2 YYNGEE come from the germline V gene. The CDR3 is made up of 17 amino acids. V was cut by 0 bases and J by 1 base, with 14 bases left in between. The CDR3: CASSVDFARGSYNEQFF. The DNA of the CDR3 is TGTGCCAGCAGCGTAGATTTCGCCAGGGGTTCCTACAATGAGCAGTTCTTC.

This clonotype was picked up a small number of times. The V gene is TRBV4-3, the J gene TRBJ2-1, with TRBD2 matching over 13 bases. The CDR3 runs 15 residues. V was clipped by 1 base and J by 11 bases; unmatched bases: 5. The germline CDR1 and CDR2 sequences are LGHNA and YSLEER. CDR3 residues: CASSQVGLAGSKQFF. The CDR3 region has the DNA TGCGCCAGCAGCCAAGTGGGACTAGCGGGATCTAAGCAGTTCTTC.

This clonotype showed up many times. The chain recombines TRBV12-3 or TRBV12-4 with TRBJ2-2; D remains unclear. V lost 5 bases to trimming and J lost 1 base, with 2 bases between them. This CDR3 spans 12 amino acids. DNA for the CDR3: TGTGCCAGCAGTGGGAACACCGGGGAGCTGTTTTTT. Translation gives CASSGNTGELFF.

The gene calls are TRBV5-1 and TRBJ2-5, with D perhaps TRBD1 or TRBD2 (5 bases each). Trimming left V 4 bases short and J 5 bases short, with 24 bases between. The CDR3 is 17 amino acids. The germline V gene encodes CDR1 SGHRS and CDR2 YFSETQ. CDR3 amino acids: CASSHILGRTNVETQYF. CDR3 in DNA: TGCGCCAGCAGCCATATTTTGGGACGGACGAATGTGGAGACCCAGTACTTC. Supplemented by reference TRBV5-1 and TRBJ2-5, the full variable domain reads KAGVTQTPRYLIKTRGQQVTLSCSPISGHRSVSWYQQTPGQGLQFLFEYFSETQRNKGNFPGRFSGRQFSNSRSEMNVSTLELGDSALYLCASSHILGRTNVETQYFGPGTRLLVL.

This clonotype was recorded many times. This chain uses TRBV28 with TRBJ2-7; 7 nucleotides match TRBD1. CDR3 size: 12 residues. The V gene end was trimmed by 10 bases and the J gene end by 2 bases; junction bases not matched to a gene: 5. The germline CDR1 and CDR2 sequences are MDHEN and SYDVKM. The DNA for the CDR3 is TGTGCCATTTCAGGGGGAACCTACGAGCAGTACTTC. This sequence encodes CAISGGTYEQYF.

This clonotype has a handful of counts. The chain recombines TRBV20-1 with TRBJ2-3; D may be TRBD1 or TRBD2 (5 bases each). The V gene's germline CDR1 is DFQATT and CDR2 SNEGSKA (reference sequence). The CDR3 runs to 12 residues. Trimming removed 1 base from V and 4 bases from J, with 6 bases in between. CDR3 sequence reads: CSARAGPDTQYF. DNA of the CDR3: TGCAGTGCTAGAGCGGGGCCAGATACGCAGTATTTT.

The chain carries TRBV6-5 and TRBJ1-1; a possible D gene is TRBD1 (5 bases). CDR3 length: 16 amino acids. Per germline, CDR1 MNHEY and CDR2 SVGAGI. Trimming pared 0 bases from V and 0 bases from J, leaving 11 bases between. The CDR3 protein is CASSYSGGAVNTEAFF. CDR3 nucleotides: TGTGCCAGCAGTTACTCTGGAGGGGCCGTGAACACTGAAGCTTTCTTT.

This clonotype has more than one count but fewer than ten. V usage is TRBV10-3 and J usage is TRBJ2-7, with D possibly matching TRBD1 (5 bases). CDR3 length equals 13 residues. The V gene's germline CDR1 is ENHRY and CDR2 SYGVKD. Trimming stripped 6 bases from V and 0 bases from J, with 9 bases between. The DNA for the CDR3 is TGTGCCATCAGAAGACAGAGCTCCTACGAGCAGTACTTC. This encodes CAIRRQSSYEQYF.

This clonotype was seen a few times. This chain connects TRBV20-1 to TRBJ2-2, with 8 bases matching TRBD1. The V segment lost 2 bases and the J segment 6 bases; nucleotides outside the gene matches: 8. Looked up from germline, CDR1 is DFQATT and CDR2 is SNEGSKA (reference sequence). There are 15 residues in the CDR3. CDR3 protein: CSARRSGGAPGELFF. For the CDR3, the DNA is TGCAGTGCTAGACGCTCAGGGGGCGCCCCCGGGGAGCTGTTTTTT.

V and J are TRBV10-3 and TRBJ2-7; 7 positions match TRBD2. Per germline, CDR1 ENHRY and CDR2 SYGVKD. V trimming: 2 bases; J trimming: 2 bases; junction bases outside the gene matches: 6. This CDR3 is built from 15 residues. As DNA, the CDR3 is TGTGCCATCAGTGAGGCGGAGCGGGGTGCCTACGAGCAGTACTTC. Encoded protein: CAISEAERGAYEQYF.

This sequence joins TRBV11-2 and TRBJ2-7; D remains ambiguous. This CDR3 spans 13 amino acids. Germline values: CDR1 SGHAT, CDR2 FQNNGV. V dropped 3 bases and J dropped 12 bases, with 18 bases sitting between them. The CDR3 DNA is TGTGCCAGCAGCTTCCTTTTTGGGCCCCTGCTGTACTTC. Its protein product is CASSFLFGPLLYF. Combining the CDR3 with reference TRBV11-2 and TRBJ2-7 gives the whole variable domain EAGVAQSPRYKIIEKRQSVAFWCNPISGHATLYWYQQILGQGPKLLIQFQNNGVVDDSQLPKDRFSAERLKGVDSTLKIQPAKLEDSAVYLCASSFLFGPLLYFGPGTRLTVT.

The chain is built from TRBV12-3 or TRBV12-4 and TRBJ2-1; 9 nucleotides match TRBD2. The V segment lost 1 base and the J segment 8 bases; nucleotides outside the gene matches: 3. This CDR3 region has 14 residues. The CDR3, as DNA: TGTGCCAGCAGTTTAGGCGGGGGGGCGGATGAGCAGTTCTTC. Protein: CASSLGGGADEQFF.

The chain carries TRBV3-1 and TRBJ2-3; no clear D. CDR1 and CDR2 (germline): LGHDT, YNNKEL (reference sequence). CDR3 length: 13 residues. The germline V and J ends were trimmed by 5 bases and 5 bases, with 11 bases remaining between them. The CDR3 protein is CASSFGVLDTQYF. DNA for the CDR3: TGTGCCAGCAGCTTCGGAGTTCTAGATACGCAGTATTTT.

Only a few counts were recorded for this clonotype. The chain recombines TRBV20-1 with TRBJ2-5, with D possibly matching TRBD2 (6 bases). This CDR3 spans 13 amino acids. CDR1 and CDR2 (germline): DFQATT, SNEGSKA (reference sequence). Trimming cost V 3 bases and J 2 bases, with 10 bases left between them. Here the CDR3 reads CSASWGLQETQYF. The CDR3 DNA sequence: TGCAGTGCTAGCTGGGGACTTCAAGAGACCCAGTACTTC.

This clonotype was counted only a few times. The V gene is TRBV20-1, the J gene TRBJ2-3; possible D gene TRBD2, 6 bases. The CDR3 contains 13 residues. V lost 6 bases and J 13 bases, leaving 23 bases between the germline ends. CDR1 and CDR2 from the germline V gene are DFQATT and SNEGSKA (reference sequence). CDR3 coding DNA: TGCAGTGCCTCTTTCTCGGGAGCCCCAAGGGAGTATTTT. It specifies CSASFSGAPREYF.

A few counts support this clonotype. The CDR3 region is CASNKDGGFGNTIYF. CDR3 sequence (DNA): TGTGCCAGCAACAAGGACGGAGGATTTGGAAACACCATATATTTT. The rearrangement links TRBV12-3 or TRBV12-4 to TRBJ1-3; no definite D call. Between the trimmed V and J ends, which lost 7 bases and 3 bases, there was a span of 16 bases. This CDR3 has 15 amino acids.

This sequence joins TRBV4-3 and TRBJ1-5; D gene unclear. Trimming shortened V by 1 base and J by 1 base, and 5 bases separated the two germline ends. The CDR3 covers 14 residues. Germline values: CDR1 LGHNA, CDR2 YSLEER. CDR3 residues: CASSQAVSNQPQHF. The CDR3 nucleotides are TGCGCCAGCAGCCAAGCGGTGAGCAATCAGCCCCAGCATTTT.

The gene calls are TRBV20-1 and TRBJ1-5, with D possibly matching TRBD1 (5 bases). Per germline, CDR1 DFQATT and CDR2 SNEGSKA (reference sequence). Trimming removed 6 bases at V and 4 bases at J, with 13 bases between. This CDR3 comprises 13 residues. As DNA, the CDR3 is TGCAGTGCCCCGTCCCGGGGGAATCAGCCCCAGCATTTT. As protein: CSAPSRGNQPQHF.

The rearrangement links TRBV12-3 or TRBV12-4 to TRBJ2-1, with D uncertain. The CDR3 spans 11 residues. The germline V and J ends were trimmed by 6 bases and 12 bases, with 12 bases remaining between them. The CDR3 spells CASSRTWGQFF. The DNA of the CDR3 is TGTGCCAGCAGCCGGACCTGGGGGCAGTTCTTC.

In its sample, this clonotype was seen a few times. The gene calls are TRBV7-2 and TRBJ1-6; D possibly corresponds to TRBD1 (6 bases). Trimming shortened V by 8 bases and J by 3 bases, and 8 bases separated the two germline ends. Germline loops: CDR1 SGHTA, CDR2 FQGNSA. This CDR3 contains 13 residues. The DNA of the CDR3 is TGTGCCAGCGGACAGCTCTATAATTCACCCCTCCACTTT. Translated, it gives CASGQLYNSPLHF.

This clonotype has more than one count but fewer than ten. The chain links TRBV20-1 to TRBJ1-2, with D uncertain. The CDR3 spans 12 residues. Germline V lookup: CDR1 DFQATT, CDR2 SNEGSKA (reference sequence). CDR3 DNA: TGCAGCGGAACTAGGGAGGACTATGGCTACACCTTC. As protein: CSGTREDYGYTF.